This passage covers 27 T cell receptor beta chains from one sample sequenced in a study of T cell repertoires in cytomegalovirus infection. A single record per CDR3 protein comes from TCRdb applying MiXCR to the reads. This table has approximately 150,000 distinct CDR3 sequences, 17% appearing once. The specimen was CD8+ T cells from PBMCs. The receptors were sampled from a human donor in good health (CMV status not recorded). Some clones in this sample may be carry-over from other donors' samples.

This clonotype has only a few counts. The CDR3 reads CASSLFLSSYNSPLHF. CDR3 in DNA: TGTGCCAGCAGTTTATTCTTGAGCTCCTATAATTCACCCCTCCACTTT. The chain combines TRBV28 with TRBJ1-6, with unresolved D. The CDR3 loop spans 16 amino acids. Between the trimmed V and J ends, which lost 1 base and 0 bases, there was a span of 7 bases. Germline CDR1 MDHEN, CDR2 SYDVKM.

This rearrangement joins TRBV6-2 or TRBV6-3 to TRBJ2-7; D might be TRBD1 (6 bases). Germline CDR1 is MNHEY and CDR2 is SVGEGT. V lost 0 bases to trimming and J lost 3 bases, with 12 bases between them. The CDR3 consists of 15 residues. CDR3 in DNA: TGTGCCAGCAGTTACTCCAAGACAGGTTACTACGAGCAGTACTTC. This translates into CASSYSKTGYYEQYF.

This clonotype was picked up a small number of times. This chain links TRBV28 with TRBJ2-7; 12 bases align to TRBD2. This CDR3 spans 17 amino acids. The ends lost 3 bases at V and 4 bases at J; junction bases unmatched: 10. Germline V gene data show CDR1 as MDHEN and CDR2 as SYDVKM. CDR3 residues: CASSLPLSGTSGYEQYF. The CDR3 DNA follows: TGTGCCAGCAGTTTGCCCCTTTCCGGGACTAGCGGGTACGAGCAGTACTTC.

This CDR3 is CASFQGTQYF. Here the CDR3 DNA reads TGTGCCAGTTTTCAGGGGACCCAGTACTTC. V is TRBV19 and J is TRBJ2-5; D possibly corresponds to TRBD1 (5 bases). The CDR3 length is 10 residues. V was shortened by 8 bases and J by 7 bases, with 8 bases between the two germline ends. Germline values: CDR1 LNHDA, CDR2 SQIVND (reference sequence).

The CDR3 is CASSSTPPNTGEQFF. CDR3 nucleotides: TGTGCCAGCAGCTCGACCCCCCCAAATACAGGAGAGCAGTTCTTC. The gene calls are TRBV7-9 and TRBJ2-1, with a weak D call TRBD1 (5 bases). CDR3 length: 15 amino acids. The V gene lost 4 bases and the J gene lost 10 bases, with 20 bases spanning the gap. Germline V gene sequence: CDR1 SEHNR, CDR2 FQNEAQ (reference sequence).

V and J are TRBV7-2 and TRBJ2-3, with 8 bases aligning to TRBD2. Germline loops: CDR1 SGHTA, CDR2 FQGNSA. V shed 8 bases, J shed 0 bases, and the junction held 4 bases outside the gene matches. The CDR3 covers 14 residues. The CDR3 loop reads CASLIAGSTDTQYF. DNA for the CDR3: TGTGCCAGCTTGATAGCGGGAAGCACAGATACGCAGTATTTT.

The rearrangement uses TRBV14 and TRBJ2-7; D unclear. V dropped 1 base and J dropped 5 bases, with 6 bases sitting between them. This CDR3 is 12 amino acids long. CDR1 and CDR2 from the germline V gene are SGHDN and FVKESK. The CDR3 sequence is CASSQGAHEQYF. The CDR3 DNA reads TGTGCCAGCAGCCAAGGGGCTCACGAGCAGTACTTC.

The rearrangement links TRBV6-2 or TRBV6-3 to TRBJ2-3; the D gene could be TRBD1 or TRBD2 (5 bases each). Trimming pared 2 bases from V and 10 bases from J, leaving 10 bases between. This CDR3 spans 12 amino acids. Germline V gene lookup returns CDR1 MNHEY and CDR2 SVGEGT. This chain's CDR3 is CASSYGRDPQYF. DNA of the CDR3: TGTGCCAGCAGTTACGGCCGGGACCCGCAGTATTTT.

The V call is TRBV19, the J call TRBJ2-1, with a possible D match to TRBD2 (6 bases). Trimming stripped 5 bases from V and 4 bases from J, with 15 bases between. The CDR3 has 15 amino acids. CDR1 is LNHDA, CDR2 SQIVND, per germline (reference sequence). CDR3 loop: CASSRGAGPYNEQFF. The CDR3 nucleotides read TGTGCCAGTAGTCGGGGAGCGGGTCCTTACAATGAGCAGTTCTTC. The full variable domain, rest sourced from reference TRBV19 and TRBJ2-1, is DGGITQSPKYLFRKEGQNVTLSCEQNLNHDAMYWYRQDPGQGLRLIYYSQIVNDFQKGDIAEGYSVSREKKESFPLTVTSAQKNPTAFYLCASSRGAGPYNEQFFGPGTRLTVL.

V gene TRBV6-4 combines with J gene TRBJ1-5, with D possibly TRBD1 on 5 matching bases. The CDR3 is 15 residues long. V was shortened by 6 bases and J by 1 base, with 13 bases between the two germline ends. Germline CDR1 MRHNA, CDR2 SNTAGT. CDR3 in DNA: TGTGCCAGCAGCGGGGATCCAGGGAGCAATCAGCCCCAGCATTTT. Translating it yields CASSGDPGSNQPQHF.

The gene calls are TRBV7-9 and TRBJ1-4; the D is unclear. Germline lookup yields CDR1 SEHNR and CDR2 FQNEAQ (reference sequence). There are 17 residues in the CDR3. Trimming pared 5 bases from V and 4 bases from J, leaving 20 bases between. The CDR3 sequence: CASSLPESTVINEKLFF. As DNA, the CDR3 is TGTGCCAGCAGCCTCCCGGAAAGTACAGTTATTAATGAAAAACTGTTTTTT.

The table lists this clonotype with a few counts. The rearrangement links TRBV28 to TRBJ2-1; no clear D. CDR3 length equals 11 residues. V was shortened by 7 bases and J by 4 bases, with 5 bases between the two germline ends. Germline-derived CDR1 and CDR2 are MDHEN and SYDVKM. The CDR3 DNA reads as TGTGCCAGCACCAGATACAATGAGCAGTTCTTC. It is translated as CASTRYNEQFF.

V usage is TRBV28 and J usage is TRBJ2-3; TRBD1 matches at 9 bases. Germline V gene lookup returns CDR1 MDHEN and CDR2 SYDVKM. CDR3 length: 15 residues. V gave up 3 bases and J gave up 5 bases; unmatched junction bases: 6. CDR3 coding DNA: TGTGCCAGCAGTTTTCTACAGGGGGCAGGAGATACGCAGTATTTT. Translated: CASSFLQGAGDTQYF.

The genes are TRBV6-6 and TRBJ2-5; 8 nucleotides agree with TRBD2. V trimming: 8 bases; J trimming: 3 bases; junction bases outside the gene matches: 8. The CDR3 sequence is 14 residues long. CDR1 is MNHNY and CDR2 is SVGAGI in the germline V gene (reference sequence). The CDR3 region is CASVGRGEEETQYF. In DNA form, the CDR3 reads TGTGCCAGCGTCGGGCGGGGGGAGGAAGAGACCCAGTACTTC.

This clonotype came up many times. This rearrangement joins TRBV28 to TRBJ2-5; TRBD2 agrees at 10 bases. The CDR3 contains 17 residues. Germline V CDR1 and CDR2: MDHEN, SYDVKM. Trimming took 6 bases from V and 5 from J; bases not matched to a gene: 15. CDR3 in DNA: TGTGCCAGCAGCTCGAAGCGGGAGGGAAGGCAGAGTGAGACCCAGTACTTC. Its protein product is CASSSKREGRQSETQYF.

This clonotype was observed a few times. The chain employs TRBV29-1 and TRBJ1-1; D gene unclear. The CDR3 runs to 11 residues. V lost 3 bases and J lost 3, with 5 bases in between. The germline V gene encodes CDR1 SQVTM and CDR2 ANQGSEA. Here the CDR3 DNA reads TGCAGCGTTGAGCTACACACTGAAGCTTTCTTT. Its translation is CSVELHTEAFF. Supplemented by reference TRBV29-1 and TRBJ1-1, the full variable domain reads SAVISQKPSRDICQRGTSLTIQCQVDSQVTMMFWYRQQPGQSLTLIATANQGSEATYESGFVIDKFPISRPNLTFSTLTVSNMSPEDSSIYLCSVELHTEAFFGQGTRLTVV.

This clonotype came up a few times. V is TRBV4-1 and J is TRBJ1-1; TRBD1 agrees at 9 bases. Germline V gene data show CDR1 as MGHRA and CDR2 as YSYEKL. Trimming at V came to 0 bases and at J to 10 bases, leaving 12 bases not matched to a gene. The CDR3 runs 16 residues. As DNA, the CDR3 is TGCGCCAGCAGCCAAGATTTTGACAGGGGGAGGGATGGAGCTTTCTTT. Translating gives CASSQDFDRGRDGAFF.

The chain employs TRBV7-2 and TRBJ1-4; TRBD1 might be the D (6 bases). The germline V gene has CDR1 SGHTA and CDR2 FQGNSA. Trimming cost V 1 base and J 8 bases, with 14 bases left between them. CDR3 length: 15 residues. Written as DNA, the CDR3 is TGTGCCAGCAGCTTAGAGCCAGGGGTCCGGGAAAAACTGTTTTTT. Amino acids: CASSLEPGVREKLFF. Full variable domain (rest looked up from reference TRBV7-2 and TRBJ1-4): GAGVSQSPSNKVTEKGKDVELRCDPISGHTALYWYRQSLGQGLEFLIYFQGNSAPDKSGLPSDRFSAERTGGSVSTLTIQRTQQEDSAVYLCASSLEPGVREKLFFGSGTQLSVL.

There are a few counts of this clonotype. This chain links TRBV7-2 with TRBJ2-7; TRBD1 matches 10 bases. This CDR3 region has 18 residues. Germline CDR1 and CDR2: SGHTA and FQGNSA. V gave up 1 base and J gave up 3 bases; unmatched junction bases: 12. CDR3 amino acids: CASSLVLGMRTGGYEQYF. CDR3 coding DNA: TGTGCCAGCAGCTTAGTGCTGGGTATGAGGACAGGGGGCTACGAGCAGTACTTC.

This clonotype was seen only a few times. The rearrangement uses TRBV7-2 and TRBJ2-1; 9 bases agree with TRBD2. The CDR3 sequence is 12 residues long. V lost 4 bases and J lost 12; bases outside the gene matches: 4. Per the germline V gene, CDR1 is SGHTA and CDR2 is FQGNSA. The CDR3 region is CASSWLREGQFF. The CDR3 nucleotides are TGTGCCAGCAGCTGGTTGCGGGAGGGGCAGTTCTTC.

This chain links TRBV28 with TRBJ2-1; D is unresolved. This CDR3 contains 14 residues. Germline V gene sequence: CDR1 MDHEN, CDR2 SYDVKM. V was shortened by 3 bases and J by 12 bases, with 18 bases between the two germline ends. CDR3 amino acids: CASSFKTAIYGQFF. In DNA form, the CDR3 reads TGTGCCAGCAGTTTCAAGACGGCGATATATGGGCAGTTCTTC.

This clonotype occurred many times. This chain joins TRBV7-2 and TRBJ1-4; D is unclear. V was pared by 0 bases and J by 4 bases, with 3 bases between. Germline V lookup: CDR1 SGHTA, CDR2 FQGNSA. This CDR3 spans 13 amino acids. The CDR3 sequence: CASSLALNEKLFF. Here the CDR3 DNA reads TGTGCCAGCAGCTTAGCTCTTAATGAAAAACTGTTTTTT.

The CDR3 loop reads CASSLGPAQAHQPQHF. CDR3 DNA sequence: TGTGCCAGCAGCTTAGGTCCCGCACAGGCTCATCAGCCCCAGCATTTT. The gene calls are TRBV7-9 and TRBJ1-5; the D gene is possibly TRBD1 (5 bases). The CDR3 extends over 16 amino acids. V shed 1 base and J shed 5 bases, with 15 bases lying between them. Germline loops: CDR1 SEHNR, CDR2 FQNEAQ (reference sequence).

This clonotype showed up just a few times. Written as DNA, the CDR3 is TGCAGCGTTGAAAAGGGAGCCGGCACTAACTATGGCTACACCTTC. Its translation is CSVEKGAGTNYGYTF. This rearrangement joins TRBV29-1 to TRBJ1-2, with unresolved D. The CDR3 is 15 amino acids. V lost 2 bases, J lost 0 bases, and 13 bases lay in between. Germline V gene lookup returns CDR1 SQVTM and CDR2 ANQGSEA. Filled out from reference TRBV29-1 and TRBJ1-2, the complete variable domain reads SAVISQKPSRDICQRGTSLTIQCQVDSQVTMMFWYRQQPGQSLTLIATANQGSEATYESGFVIDKFPISRPNLTFSTLTVSNMSPEDSSIYLCSVEKGAGTNYGYTFGSGTRLTVV.

This rearrangement joins TRBV4-1 to TRBJ2-3; a weak D match, TRBD2 (6 bases). The CDR3 is made up of 17 amino acids. Germline V lookup: CDR1 MGHRA, CDR2 YSYEKL. V shed 0 bases and J shed 1 base, with 14 bases lying between them. As DNA, the CDR3 is TGCGCCAGCAGCCAAGATCAAAGTGGAGGGCGCACAGATACGCAGTATTTT. Translation: CASSQDQSGGRTDTQYF.

V gene TRBV7-9 combines with J gene TRBJ2-7, with D possibly matching TRBD1 (6 bases). CDR1 is SEHNR and CDR2 is FQNEAQ in the germline V gene (reference sequence). The CDR3 sequence is 14 residues long. Trimming took 5 bases from V and 3 from J, leaving 14 bases between them. The CDR3, as DNA: TGTGCCAGCAGCCCATCCGGGACATACTACGAGCAGTACTTC. Protein sequence: CASSPSGTYYEQYF.

The sample holds a few counts of this clonotype. The V gene is TRBV4-2, the J gene TRBJ2-1; the D call may be TRBD1 or TRBD2 (5 bases each). The CDR3 covers 15 residues. V was clipped by 0 bases and J by 8 bases, with 14 bases between them. Per the germline V gene, CDR1 is LGHNA and CDR2 is YNFKEQ. The CDR3, as DNA: TGTGCCAGCAGCCAAGATGAGGGGACCCCCCATGAGCAGTTCTTC. This translates into CASSQDEGTPHEQFF.